The clone carrying this T cell receptor (beta chain) was found many times. The antigen remains unidentified. Indicated time point: pre-sensitization, week 0. Indicated treatment: therapeutic diphenylcyclopropenone sensitization with weekly scalp DPC. Sample donors consisted of patients with alopecia, aged 18 to 70 years, who were suitable for DPC. This entry is derived from a study of human T cells and chemical hapten exposure. As for the study in general: The upper back received 0.01% DPC by patch testing, with results read at 6 days.

Unique molecular identifiers were attached to individual cDNA molecules during library preparation. One entry per CDR3 protein, called by TCRdb with MiXCR from the RACE reads. Of around 60,000 distinct CDR3 sequences in the sample, around 6.6% were seen once. Trimming left V 0 bases short and J 6 bases short, with 9 bases between. The germline CDR1 and CDR2 sequences are ENHRY and SYGVKD. The CDR3 has 14 residues. Study findings and constraints: With regard to DPC sensitization, TCRs above 1 in 1000 frequency did not change.

V gene TRBV10-3 combines with J gene TRBJ2-1; D gene ambiguous. The source is a woman in her thirties with alopecia areata. Some clones in this sample may be carry-over from other donors' samples. Material: whole blood, obtained in connection with sensitization to the hapten diphenylcyclopropenone (DPC). The chain's CDR3 is CAISESRLINEQFF. CDR3 in DNA: TGTGCCATCAGTGAGTCTCGACTGATCAATGAGCAGTTCTTC.